Sequencing of this T cell receptor beta chain was carried out in a study of T cells in Graves' hyperthyroidism and ophthalmopathy. Amplification yielded TCR beta CDR3 regions, with RNA transcripts as the source. Researchers ran a first-round RT-PCR on the TCR CDR3 using the HTBI primer set. TCRdb ran MiXCR on the multiplex PCR reads and lists one entry per CDR3 protein. The table lists hundreds of thousands of distinct CDR3 sequences, approximately 19% of them singletons. Looked up from germline, CDR1 is LGHDT and CDR2 is YNNKEL (reference sequence). Trimming left V 3 bases short and J 1 base short, with 12 bases between. This CDR3 comprises 15 residues. This clonotype came up many times.

The chain combines TRBV3-1 with TRBJ1-1; D gene ambiguous. This TCR was sampled from a woman aged 45-65 years with Graves' hyperthyroidism that later progressed to Graves' ophthalmopathy. The sequenced sample was blood. The CDR3 nucleotides read TGTGCCAGCAGCCATGGACCCCAAGGGAACACTGAAGCTTTCTTT. Translation gives CASSHGPQGNTEAFF.